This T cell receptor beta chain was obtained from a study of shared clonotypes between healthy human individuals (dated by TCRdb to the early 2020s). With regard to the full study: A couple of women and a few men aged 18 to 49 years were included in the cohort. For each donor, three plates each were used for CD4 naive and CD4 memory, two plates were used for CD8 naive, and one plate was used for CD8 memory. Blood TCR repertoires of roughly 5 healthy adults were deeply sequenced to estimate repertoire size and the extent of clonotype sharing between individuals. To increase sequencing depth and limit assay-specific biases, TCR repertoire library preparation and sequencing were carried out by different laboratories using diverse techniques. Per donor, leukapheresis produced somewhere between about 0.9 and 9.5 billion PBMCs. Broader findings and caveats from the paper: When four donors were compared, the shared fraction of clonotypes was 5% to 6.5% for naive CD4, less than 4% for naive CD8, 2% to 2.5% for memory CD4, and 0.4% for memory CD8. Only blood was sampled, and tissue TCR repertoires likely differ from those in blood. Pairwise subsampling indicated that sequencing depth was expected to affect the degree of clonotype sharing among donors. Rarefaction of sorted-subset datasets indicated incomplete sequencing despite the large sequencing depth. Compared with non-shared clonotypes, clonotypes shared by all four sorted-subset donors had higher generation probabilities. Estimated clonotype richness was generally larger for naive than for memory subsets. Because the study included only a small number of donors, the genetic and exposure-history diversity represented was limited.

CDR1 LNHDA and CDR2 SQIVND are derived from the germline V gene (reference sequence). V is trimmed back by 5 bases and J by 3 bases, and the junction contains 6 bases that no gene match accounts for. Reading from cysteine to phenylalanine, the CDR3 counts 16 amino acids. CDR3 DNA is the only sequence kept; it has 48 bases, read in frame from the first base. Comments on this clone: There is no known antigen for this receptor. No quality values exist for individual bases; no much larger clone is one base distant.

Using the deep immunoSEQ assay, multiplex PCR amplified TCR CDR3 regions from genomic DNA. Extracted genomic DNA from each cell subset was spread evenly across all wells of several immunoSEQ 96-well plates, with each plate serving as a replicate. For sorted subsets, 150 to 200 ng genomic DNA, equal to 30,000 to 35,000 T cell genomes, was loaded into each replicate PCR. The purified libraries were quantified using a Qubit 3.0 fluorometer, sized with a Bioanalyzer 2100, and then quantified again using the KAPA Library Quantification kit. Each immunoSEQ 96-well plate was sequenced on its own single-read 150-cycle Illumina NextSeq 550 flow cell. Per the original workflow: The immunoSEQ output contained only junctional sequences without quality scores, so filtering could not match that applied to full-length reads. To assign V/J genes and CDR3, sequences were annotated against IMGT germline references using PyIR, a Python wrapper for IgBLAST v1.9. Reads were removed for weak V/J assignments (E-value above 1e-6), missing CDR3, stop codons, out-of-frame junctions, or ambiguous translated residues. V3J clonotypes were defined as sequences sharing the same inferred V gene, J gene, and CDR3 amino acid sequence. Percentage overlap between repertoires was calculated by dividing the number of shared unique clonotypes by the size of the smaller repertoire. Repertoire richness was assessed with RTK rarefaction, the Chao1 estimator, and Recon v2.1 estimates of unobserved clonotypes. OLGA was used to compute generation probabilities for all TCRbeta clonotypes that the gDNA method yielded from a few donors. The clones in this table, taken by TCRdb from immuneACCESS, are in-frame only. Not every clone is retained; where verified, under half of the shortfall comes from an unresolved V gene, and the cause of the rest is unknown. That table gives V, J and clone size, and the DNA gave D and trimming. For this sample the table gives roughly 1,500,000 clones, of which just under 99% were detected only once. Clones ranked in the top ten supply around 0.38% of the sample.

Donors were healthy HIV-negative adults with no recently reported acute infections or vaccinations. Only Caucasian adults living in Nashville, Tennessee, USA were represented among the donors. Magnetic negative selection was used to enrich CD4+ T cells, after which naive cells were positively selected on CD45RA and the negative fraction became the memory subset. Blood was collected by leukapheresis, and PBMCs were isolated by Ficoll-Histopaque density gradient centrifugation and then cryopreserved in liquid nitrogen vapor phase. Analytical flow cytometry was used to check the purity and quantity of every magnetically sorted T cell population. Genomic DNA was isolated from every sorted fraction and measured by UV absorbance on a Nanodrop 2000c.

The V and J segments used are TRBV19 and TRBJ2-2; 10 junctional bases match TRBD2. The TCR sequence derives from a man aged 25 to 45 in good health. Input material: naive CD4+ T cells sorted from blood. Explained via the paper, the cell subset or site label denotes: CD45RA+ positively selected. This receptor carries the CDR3 CASSDPGLAHTGELFF. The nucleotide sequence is TGTGCCAGTAGTGACCCGGGACTAGCGCACACCGGGGAGCTGTTTTTT.